Below, 18 T cell receptor beta chains from the same sample are listed, as sequenced in a study of blood T cell repertoires in COVID-19. The data were produced by immunoSEQ multiplex PCR, yet TCRdb's version contains in-frame clones alone and is incomplete. In the table there are around 300,000 clones, over 70% of which are singletons. Material: PBMCs or T cells enriched from blood (not recorded which). Source of these receptors: a man under 40 who had recovered from COVID-19.

The chain carries TRBV30 and TRBJ2-5; 12 bases match TRBD2. Germline V CDR1 and CDR2: GTSNPN, SVGIG (reference sequence). Trimming cost V 2 bases and J 4 bases; bases outside gene matches: 5. This CDR3 comprises 15 residues. The CDR3 loop is CAWSSASGGGETQYF. CDR3 nucleotide sequence: TGTGCCTGGAGTTCGGCTAGCGGGGGGGGAGAGACCCAGTACTTC. The whole variable domain, filled in from reference TRBV30 and TRBJ2-5, reads SQTIHQWPATLVQPVGSPLSLECTVEGTSNPNLYWYRQAAGRGLQLLFYSVGIGQISSEVPQNLSASRPQDRQFILSSKKLLLSDSGFYLCAWSSASGGGETQYFGPGTRLLVL.

The chain combines TRBV2 with TRBJ1-3; TRBD1 might be the D (5 bases). Trimming removed 5 bases from V and 4 bases from J, with 15 bases in between. Germline V gene lookup returns CDR1 SNHLY and CDR2 FYNNEI. The CDR3 covers 15 residues. In nucleotides, the CDR3 is TGTGCCAGCAGTTCGACAAGGGGATTCGGAAACACCATATATTTT. It translates to CASSSTRGFGNTIYF.

V gene TRBV21-1 combines with J gene TRBJ2-1; TRBD2 is the table's D call and was not checked against the DNA. TRBV21-1 constitutes a pseudogene. CDR3 length: 14 amino acids. CDR3 protein: CASSKYWRGHEQFF. CDR3 DNA sequence: TGTGCCAGCAGCAAATATTGGAGGGGCCATGAGCAGTTCTTC.

This rearrangement joins TRBV6-6 to TRBJ2-7, with a possible D match to TRBD1 (5 bases). The CDR3 contains 15 residues. V was clipped by 1 base and J by 3 bases, with 13 bases between them. The germline V gene has CDR1 MNHNY and CDR2 SVGAGI (reference sequence). As DNA, the CDR3 is TGTGCCAGCAGTTACTACCAGGGAATCGGCTACGAGCAGTACTTC. Encoded protein: CASSYYQGIGYEQYF.

The genes are TRBV30 and TRBJ1-5; no firm D call. Germline assignment: CDR1 GTSNPN and CDR2 SVGIG (reference sequence). The CDR3 is 13 residues long. The V gene lost 0 bases and the J gene lost 4 bases, with 7 bases spanning the gap. The CDR3 DNA reads as TGTGCCTGGAGTGTTGAGGAAAATCAGCCCCAGCATTTT. This codes for CAWSVEENQPQHF. The entire variable domain, with the rest obtained from reference TRBV30 and TRBJ1-5, is as follows: SQTIHQWPATLVQPVGSPLSLECTVEGTSNPNLYWYRQAAGRGLQLLFYSVGIGQISSEVPQNLSASRPQDRQFILSSKKLLLSDSGFYLCAWSVEENQPQHFGDGTRLSIL.

In DNA form, the CDR3 reads TGTGCCGGAGGGACAGGGGGCACTGAAGCTTTCTTT. The encoded protein is CAGGTGGTEAFF. The chain combines TRBV19 with TRBJ1-1; 11 nucleotides agree with TRBD1. CDR3 length: 12 amino acids. In germline, CDR1 is LNHDA, CDR2 SQIVND (reference sequence). The ends lost 11 bases at V and 4 bases at J; junction bases unmatched: 3.

The V gene is TRBV30, the J gene TRBJ2-7; tentatively, D is TRBD2 (5 bases). The V end was cut by 2 bases, the J end by 2 bases, with 16 bases between. There are 15 residues in the CDR3. Germline V CDR1 and CDR2: GTSNPN, SVGIG (reference sequence). CDR3 coding DNA: TGTGCCTGGAGTCTCACGAGGACTCGCCCCTACGAGCAGTACTTC. This codes for CAWSLTRTRPYEQYF.

V is TRBV12-1 and J is TRBJ1-2; no check of the table's D call, TRBD1, against the DNA was made. TRBV12-1 is noted as a pseudogene. The CDR3 extends over 16 amino acids. In DNA form, the CDR3 reads TGTGCCAGCAGCTTTGCCAGGGGAGTTTTTTGCTATGGCTACACCTTC. It codes for CASSFARGVFCYGYTF.

The chain recombines TRBV12-3 or TRBV12-4 with TRBJ2-7; no clear D gene. The V gene lost 5 bases and the J gene lost 0 bases, with 8 bases spanning the gap. The CDR3 contains 13 residues. The CDR3 spells CASSTGYSYEQYF. DNA for the CDR3: TGTGCCAGCAGTACCGGGTACTCCTACGAGCAGTACTTC.

The gene calls are TRBV13 and TRBJ1-1; D gene ambiguous. V lost 0 bases to trimming and J lost 5 bases, with 13 bases between them. Germline V lookup: CDR1 PRHDT, CDR2 FYEKMQ (reference sequence). The CDR3 covers 15 residues. The CDR3 here is CASSLGPEVGTEAFF. CDR3 nucleotides: TGTGCCAGCAGCTTAGGCCCGGAGGTAGGGACTGAAGCTTTCTTT.

This sequence joins TRBV29-1 and TRBJ1-1, with 9 positions matching TRBD1. The length of the CDR3 is 13 residues. V was pared by 7 bases and J by 4 bases, with 7 bases of the junction left unmatched. Germline values: CDR1 SQVTM, CDR2 ANQGSEA. CDR3 sequence reads: CSGDRGGSTEAFF. The DNA for the CDR3 is TGCAGCGGAGACAGGGGGGGTTCCACTGAAGCTTTCTTT. Supplemented by reference TRBV29-1 and TRBJ1-1, the full variable domain reads SAVISQKPSRDICQRGTSLTIQCQVDSQVTMMFWYRQQPGQSLTLIATANQGSEATYESGFVIDKFPISRPNLTFSTLTVSNMSPEDSSIYLCSGDRGGSTEAFFGQGTRLTVV.

This sequence joins TRBV7-9 and TRBJ1-4; 11 bases are a match to TRBD1. With 6 bases clipped from V and 7 bases from J, the junction kept 4 bases outside the gene matches. This CDR3 has 14 amino acids. The germline V gene encodes CDR1 SEHNR and CDR2 FQNEAQ (reference sequence). The CDR3 nucleotides are TGTGCCAGCAGAGGGACAGGGGGGAGTGAAAAACTGTTTTTT. It specifies CASRGTGGSEKLFF.

The chain employs TRBV2 and TRBJ1-4, with D maybe TRBD1 (6 bases). The CDR3 is 16 amino acids. V shed 5 bases and J shed 1 base, with 14 bases lying between them. Germline-derived CDR1 and CDR2 are SNHLY and FYNNEI. Here the CDR3 reads CASSRFLQGTNEKLFF. CDR3 nucleotides: TGTGCCAGCAGTCGCTTCTTACAGGGAACTAATGAAAAACTGTTTTTT.

The CDR3, as DNA: TGCGCCAGCAGCCACAATCTCAAAAACCAGAAAGTGAACACTGAAGCTTTCTTT. Translation gives CASSHNLKNQKVNTEAFF. This chain joins TRBV5-1 and TRBJ1-1; D call uncertain. The CDR3 has 18 residues. The V gene lost 4 bases and the J gene lost 0 bases, with 22 bases spanning the gap. The germline V gene has CDR1 SGHRS and CDR2 YFSETQ.

The chain links TRBV25-1 to TRBJ1-1, with no clear D. Germline V gene sequence: CDR1 MGHDK, CDR2 SYGVNS. This CDR3 is built from 16 residues. The V end was cut by 5 bases, the J end by 5 bases, with 21 bases between. The CDR3 nucleotides read TGTGCCAGCAGTCCATCAAACCGGGAGTTGGGGACTGAAGCTTTCTTT. This encodes CASSPSNRELGTEAFF.

The chain combines TRBV11-2 with TRBJ1-1, with 10 positions matching TRBD1. J was trimmed by 0 bases and V by 8 bases; bases with no gene match: 12. This CDR3 contains 17 residues. Germline CDR1 reads SGHAT; CDR2 reads FQNNGV. CDR3 sequence reads: CASHIGTGAFMNTEAFF. The CDR3, as DNA: TGTGCCAGCCACATAGGGACAGGGGCCTTCATGAACACTGAAGCTTTCTTT.

This clone was seen only a few times. The chain couples TRBV5-4 to TRBJ1-3, with 8 positions matching TRBD1. Germline V CDR1 and CDR2: SGHNT, YYREEE (reference sequence). CDR3 length equals 15 residues. The V segment lost 4 bases and the J segment 4 bases; nucleotides outside the gene matches: 7. CDR3 in amino acids: CASSQDRVRGNTIYF. Here the CDR3 DNA reads TGTGCCAGCAGCCAGGACAGGGTGAGGGGAAACACCATATATTTT.

V gene TRBV19 combines with J gene TRBJ1-1; 8 nucleotides line up with TRBD1. Germline CDR1 is LNHDA and CDR2 is SQIVND (reference sequence). Trimming took 3 bases from V and 2 from J; bases not matched to a gene: 8. The CDR3 covers 16 residues. The CDR3 sequence is CASSMASGTGNTEAFF. The CDR3 DNA sequence: TGTGCCAGTAGTATGGCATCCGGGACAGGAAACACTGAAGCTTTCTTT.